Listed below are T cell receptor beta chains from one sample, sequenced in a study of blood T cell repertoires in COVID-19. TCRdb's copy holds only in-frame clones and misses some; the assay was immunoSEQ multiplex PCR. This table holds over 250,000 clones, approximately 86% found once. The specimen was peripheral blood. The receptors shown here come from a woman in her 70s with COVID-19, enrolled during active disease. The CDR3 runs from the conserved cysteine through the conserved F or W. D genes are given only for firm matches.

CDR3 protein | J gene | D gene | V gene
CASSLPPSGGSYNEQFF | TRBJ2-1 | TRBD2 | TRBV3-1/TRBV3-2
CASSAAGPNEQFF | TRBJ2-1 | - | TRBV6-4
CASSEGQGSASDF | TRBJ2-7 | TRBD1 | TRBV28
CASTLQGTQYF | TRBJ2-5 | - | TRBV3-1/TRBV3-2
CASSYRQGSSGYTF | TRBJ1-2 | TRBD1 | TRBV7-2
CASSMQKFNQPQHF | TRBJ1-5 | - | TRBV19
CTSSLSGGASYEQYF | TRBJ2-7 | - | TRBV1
CASSSVSPNTGELFF | TRBJ2-2 | - | TRBV25-1
CSVGGTYPNYGYTF | TRBJ1-2 | - | TRBV29-1
CAWVRNTEAFF | TRBJ1-1 | - | TRBV30
CAWRVSSYNSPLHF | TRBJ1-6 | - | TRBV30
CASSEITGGGRNTIYF | TRBJ1-3 | TRBD1 | TRBV7-6
CASSYRDIIAGGLQETQYF | TRBJ2-5 | TRBD2 | TRBV7-7
CATSDFTGNWGYTF | TRBJ1-2 | - | TRBV24-1
CASSPFDRLPYEQYF | TRBJ2-7 | - | TRBV28
CATQPSGGGNTIYF | TRBJ1-3 | TRBD1 | TRBV24-1
CASSLGDRDFYEQYF | TRBJ2-7 | TRBD1 | TRBV5-1
CASSSTASRGAQYF | TRBJ2-5 | TRBD2 | TRBV28
CAWGTGSSDTQYF | TRBJ2-3 | TRBD1 | TRBV30
CASSEGDRGYAGELFF | TRBJ2-2 | TRBD1 | TRBV6-1
CASSRNRGYQETQYF | TRBJ2-5 | TRBD1 | TRBV5-4
CASSMGLLNTEAFF | TRBJ1-1 | - | TRBV19
CASLVGSGGGYNEQFF | TRBJ2-1 | TRBD2 | TRBV30
CASSPWTSGGFYEQYF | TRBJ2-7 | - | TRBV12-1
CACQTGEKLFF | TRBJ1-4 | - | TRBV30
CAIRTSGGTDTQYF | TRBJ2-3 | TRBD2 | TRBV10-3
CASSIEGGNEQFF | TRBJ2-1 | - | TRBV19
CASSPQVNYGYTF | TRBJ1-2 | - | TRBV14
CASSEVGSRSDGYTF | TRBJ1-2 | - | TRBV2
CASSFGSSGDYEQYF | TRBJ2-7 | TRBD2 | TRBV7-3
CASSYRGGIYNEQFF | TRBJ2-1 | - | TRBV27
CASTRDQETQYF | TRBJ2-5 | - | TRBV18
CASSLNGDRAHEQYF | TRBJ2-7 | TRBD1 | TRBV7-2
CASSSSPTGPWGTDTQYF | TRBJ2-3 | - | TRBV9
CASAQVEETQYF | TRBJ2-5 | - | TRBV11-2
CASSPVLGVNGAFF | TRBJ1-1 | - | TRBV11-2
CAINSHSGNTIYF | TRBJ1-3 | - | TRBV28
CASNQRGGGGEETQYF | TRBJ2-5 | - | TRBV7-9
CASSSFRTSGGLLTDTQYF | TRBJ2-3 | TRBD2 | TRBV5-8
CASSFLNRVHEQYF | TRBJ2-7 | - | TRBV28
CASSKPQGHEQYF | TRBJ2-7 | - | TRBV7-9
CASSEALRTGNTEAFF | TRBJ1-1 | TRBD1 | TRBV6-1